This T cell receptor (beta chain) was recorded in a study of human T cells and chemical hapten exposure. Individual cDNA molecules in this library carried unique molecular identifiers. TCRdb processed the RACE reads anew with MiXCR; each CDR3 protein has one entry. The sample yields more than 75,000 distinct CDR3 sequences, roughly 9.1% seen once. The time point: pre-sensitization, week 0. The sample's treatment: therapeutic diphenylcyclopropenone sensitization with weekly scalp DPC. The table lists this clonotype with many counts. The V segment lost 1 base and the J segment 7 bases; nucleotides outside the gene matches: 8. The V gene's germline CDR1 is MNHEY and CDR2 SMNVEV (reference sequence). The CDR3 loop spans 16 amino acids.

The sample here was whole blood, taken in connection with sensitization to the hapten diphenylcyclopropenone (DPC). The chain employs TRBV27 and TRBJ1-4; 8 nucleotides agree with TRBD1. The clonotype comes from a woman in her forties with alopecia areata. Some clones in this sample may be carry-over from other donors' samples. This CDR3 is CASSLYPQGAGEKLFF. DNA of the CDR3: TGTGCCAGCAGTTTATACCCGCAGGGGGCAGGTGAAAAACTGTTTTTT.